This T cell receptor (beta chain) was identified during a study of T cells in localized non-small cell lung cancer. Overall study findings and caveats: It remains possible that heterogeneity exists, since only one tumor region was sequenced. Uninvolved adjacent lung had higher T cell clonality than tumor and all other tissues. Researchers found a median approximately 50 of the top 100 tumor clones in adjacent lung.

This CDR3 comprises 15 residues. V lost 2 bases and J lost 4, with 14 bases in between. Germline lookup yields CDR1 SNHLY and CDR2 FYNNEI. Profiled with immunoSEQ multiplex PCR; TCRdb holds only in-frame clones, not every one. The data show some 78,000 clones, roughly four fifths seen once. This clone was seen only a few times. Its target is unknown. The genes are TRBV2 and TRBJ1-2; D is ambiguous. Sequences were derived from peripheral blood, sampled before any cancer treatment. The sequence derives from a man between 40 and 69 years old with stage I lung adenocarcinoma. CDR3 sequence: CASSEQVLGLYGYTF. CDR3 nucleotides: TGTGCCAGCAGTGAACAAGTATTAGGCCTCTATGGCTACACCTTC.